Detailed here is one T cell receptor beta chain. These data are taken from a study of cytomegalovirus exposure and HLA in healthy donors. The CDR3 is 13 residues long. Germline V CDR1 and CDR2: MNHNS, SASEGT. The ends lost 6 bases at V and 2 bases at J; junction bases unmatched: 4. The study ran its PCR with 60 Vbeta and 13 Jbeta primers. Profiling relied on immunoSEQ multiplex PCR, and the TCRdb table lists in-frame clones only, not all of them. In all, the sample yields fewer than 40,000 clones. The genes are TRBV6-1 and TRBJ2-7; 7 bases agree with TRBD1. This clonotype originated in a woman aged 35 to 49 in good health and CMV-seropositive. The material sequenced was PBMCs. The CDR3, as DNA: TGTGCCAGCAGGGGGGACAGACCCTACGAGCAGTACTTC. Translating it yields CASRGDRPYEQYF.